This TCR beta chain is drawn from a study of cytomegalovirus exposure and HLA in healthy donors. Study at large: Early release data held 85 million to 95 million unique TCRs from HLA-typed donors. General study findings and limits: Several of the most significant clusters were apparently associated with common viral pathogens in a later analysis. A later analysis found TCR association rates differed by HLA locus, highest for DRB1 and lowest for HLA-C. Analyzed later, most CMV-associated TCR beta chains appeared HLA-restricted.

Comment on this clone: Its antigen is as yet unknown.

The germline CDR1 and CDR2 sequences are MNHEY and SVGAGI. CDR3 length: 15 amino acids. V lost 0 bases and J 8 bases, leaving 11 bases between the germline ends. PCR primers comprised 60 Vbeta and 13 Jbeta primers. Method: immunoSEQ multiplex PCR; TCRdb's copy keeps in-frame clones and lacks some. This specimen shows about 130,000 clones; the ten leading clones hold less than 3.5%. The source is a man aged 25-45 years in good health and CMV-seronegative. The rearrangement uses TRBV6-5 and TRBJ1-6; a weak D match, TRBD1 (6 bases). The source material was PBMCs. CDR3: CASSYSGASDSPLHF. Here the CDR3 DNA reads TGTGCCAGCAGTTACTCGGGGGCTTCGGATTCACCCCTCCACTTT.